Each of the 28 T cell receptor beta chains below was sequenced from the same sample in a study of blood T cell repertoires in COVID-19. The data were produced by immunoSEQ multiplex PCR, yet TCRdb's version contains in-frame clones alone and is incomplete. The sample has roughly 250,000 clones; about 86% are singletons. The sequencing sample was made of peripheral blood. Every receptor here comes from a woman in her thirties with COVID-19, enrolled during active disease.

V gene TRBV10-2 combines with J gene TRBJ1-1; the D gene is possibly TRBD1 (6 bases). CDR1 is WSHSY and CDR2 is SAAADI in the germline V gene. The CDR3 is 13 residues long. V dropped 11 bases and J dropped 3 bases, with 16 bases sitting between them. DNA of the CDR3: TGCGCCGCTGGTTGGGGGCTGGACACTGAAGCTTTCTTT. It encodes CAAGWGLDTEAFF.

In its sample, this clone was seen a few times. V gene TRBV4-2 combines with J gene TRBJ1-2; maybe TRBD1 (6 bases). Germline loops: CDR1 LGHNA, CDR2 YNFKEQ. The CDR3 has 13 residues. Trimming shortened V by 1 base and J by 4 bases, and 7 bases separated the two germline ends. CDR3 sequence reads: CASSQVQGYGYTF. DNA of the CDR3: TGTGCCAGCAGCCAAGTACAGGGCTATGGCTACACCTTC.

The rearrangement uses TRBV5-4 and TRBJ1-3, with TRBD1 matching over 8 bases. Germline assignment: CDR1 SGHNT and CDR2 YYREEE (reference sequence). The CDR3 is made up of 18 amino acids. The V and J ends lost 0 bases and 7 bases, in that order; junction bases with no gene match: 15. The CDR3 DNA reads as TGTGCCAGCAGCTTGGGTCGAAAACACGGACAGGGCTCGAACACCATATATTTT. Its translation: CASSLGRKHGQGSNTIYF.

This clone was recorded a few times. The chain carries TRBV19 and TRBJ1-2; the D gene is possibly TRBD1 (5 bases). CDR1 LNHDA and CDR2 SQIVND come from the germline V gene (reference sequence). CDR3 length equals 14 residues. V was trimmed by 5 bases and J by 6 bases, leaving 16 bases between them. The CDR3 is CASSPQGGPHGYTF. The CDR3 DNA is TGTGCCAGTAGTCCCCAGGGAGGGCCCCATGGCTACACCTTC. The whole variable domain, filled in from reference TRBV19 and TRBJ1-2, reads DGGITQSPKYLFRKEGQNVTLSCEQNLNHDAMYWYRQDPGQGLRLIYYSQIVNDFQKGDIAEGYSVSREKKESFPLTVTSAQKNPTAFYLCASSPQGGPHGYTFGSGTRLTVV.

The chain is built from TRBV5-1 and TRBJ2-7, with a possible D match to TRBD1 (6 bases). V was shortened by 1 base and J by 2 bases, with 7 bases between the two germline ends. Germline CDR1 reads SGHRS; CDR2 reads YFSETQ. The CDR3 length is 13 residues. CDR3 sequence: CASSLRGTYEQYF. CDR3 nucleotide sequence: TGCGCCAGCAGCTTGAGGGGGACCTACGAGCAGTACTTC.

The V and J genes are TRBV14 and TRBJ2-2, with TRBD1 matching over 7 bases. Germline assignment: CDR1 SGHDN and CDR2 FVKESK. This CDR3 contains 18 residues. J lost 4 bases, V lost 1 base, and 12 bases had no gene match. The CDR3 nucleotides read TGTGCCAGCAGCCAAGGGGTTTTGAGGGGGCTTACCACCGGGGAGCTGTTTTTT. It codes for CASSQGVLRGLTTGELFF. Full variable domain (rest looked up from reference TRBV14 and TRBJ2-2): EAGVTQFPSHSVIEKGQTVTLRCDPISGHDNLYWYRRVMGKEIKFLLHFVKESKQDESGMPNNRFLAERTGGTYSTLKVQPAELEDSGVYFCASSQGVLRGLTTGELFFGEGSRLTVL.

The CDR3 DNA sequence: TGTGCCAGCAGATATACAGGGGCCCGGGGGCGTGAGACCCAGTACTTC. Amino acids: CASRYTGARGRETQYF. The chain has TRBV11-2 and TRBJ2-5; perhaps TRBD1 as D (7 bases). Germline V gene lookup returns CDR1 SGHAT and CDR2 FQNNGV. This CDR3 has 16 amino acids. Deletions cut 6 bases from V and 5 bases from J, with 22 bases between.

This chain uses TRBV5-1 with TRBJ2-5, with D perhaps matching TRBD1 (5 bases). CDR3 size: 15 residues. Trimming took off 7 bases at V and 3 bases at J, with 19 bases between the two ends. Germline CDR1 reads SGHRS; CDR2 reads YFSETQ. This CDR3 reads CASRPTVASEETQYF. The CDR3 DNA sequence: TGCGCCAGCCGACCGACAGTAGCCTCGGAAGAGACCCAGTACTTC. Drawing the rest from reference TRBV5-1 and TRBJ2-5, the complete variable domain is KAGVTQTPRYLIKTRGQQVTLSCSPISGHRSVSWYQQTPGQGLQFLFEYFSETQRNKGNFPGRFSGRQFSNSRSEMNVSTLELGDSALYLCASRPTVASEETQYFGPGTRLLVL.

The chain has TRBV10-1 and TRBJ2-1, with 8 bases matching TRBD1. This CDR3 contains 14 residues. Germline values: CDR1 WNHNN, CDR2 SYGVQD (reference sequence). V was clipped by 1 base and J by 9 bases; unmatched bases: 5. The CDR3 here is CASSEFAQGGEQFF. CDR3 sequence (DNA): TGCGCCAGCAGTGAGTTTGCACAGGGGGGTGAGCAGTTCTTC.

In its sample, this clone was seen a few times. The chain combines TRBV7-9 with TRBJ1-2, with D possibly TRBD1 on 5 matching bases. Trimming shortened V by 4 bases and J by 7 bases, and 13 bases separated the two germline ends. CDR3 length: 13 residues. Germline V lookup: CDR1 SEHNR, CDR2 FQNEAQ (reference sequence). CDR3 residues: CASSSLRDFGYTF. CDR3 nucleotide sequence: TGTGCCAGCAGCTCCTTAAGGGACTTTGGCTACACCTTC.

This sequence joins TRBV9 and TRBJ1-4, with unresolved D. Per germline, CDR1 SGDLS and CDR2 YYNGEE. V lost 0 bases to trimming and J lost 5 bases, with 14 bases between them. The CDR3 contains 16 residues. The CDR3 is CASSVGLAASNEKLFF. The CDR3 DNA reads TGTGCCAGCAGCGTAGGGTTGGCGGCTTCCAATGAAAAACTGTTTTTT.

This chain uses TRBV4-2 with TRBJ2-1; 10 nucleotides align to TRBD2. The ends lost 0 bases at V and 5 bases at J; junction bases unmatched: 4. The CDR3 covers 16 residues. The germline CDR1 and CDR2 sequences are LGHNA and YNFKEQ. CDR3 DNA sequence: TGTGCCAGCAGCCAAGAGAGCGGGGGGGCCCACAATGAGCAGTTCTTC. Encoded protein: CASSQESGGAHNEQFF.

The rearrangement joins TRBV28 to TRBJ1-2, with 9 bases lining up with TRBD1. V lost 6 bases and J lost 7; bases outside the gene matches: 9. The CDR3 totals 14 residues. Germline CDR1 and CDR2: MDHEN and SYDVKM. CDR3 nucleotides: TGTGCCAGCAGAGACCCCGGGACAGGGCTTGGCTACACCTTC. Protein: CASRDPGTGLGYTF.

The rearrangement joins TRBV15 to TRBJ2-7, with TRBD1 matching 10 bases. The germline gives CDR1 LNHNV, CDR2 YYDKDF (reference sequence). Losses at the gene ends were 4 bases for V and 3 bases for J; bases not matched to a gene: 6. The CDR3 loop spans 15 amino acids. The CDR3: CATSIVRDRGYEQYF. The CDR3 nucleotides read TGTGCCACCAGCATAGTCCGGGACAGGGGCTACGAGCAGTACTTC.

The chain carries TRBV18 and TRBJ1-3; D possibly corresponds to TRBD1 (6 bases). Germline values: CDR1 KGHSH, CDR2 LQKENI. This CDR3 is 15 amino acids long. The germline V and J ends were trimmed by 6 bases and 4 bases, with 16 bases remaining between them. The CDR3 loop is CASSSKQGMGNTIYF. The CDR3 nucleotides are TGTGCCAGCTCGTCCAAACAGGGAATGGGAAACACCATATATTTT.

V gene TRBV6-5 combines with J gene TRBJ1-1, with D possibly being TRBD1 (6 bases). From germline, CDR1 is MNHEY and CDR2 SVGAGI. Trimming removed 6 bases from V and 1 base from J, with 9 bases in between. This CDR3 is 13 amino acids long. The DNA for the CDR3 is TGTGCCAGCAGCCTGACAGGGAACACTGAAGCTTTCTTT. It yields the protein CASSLTGNTEAFF.

The J gene is TRBJ2-7, the V gene TRBV29-1; perhaps TRBD2 as D (6 bases). Trimming removed 2 bases from V and 4 bases from J, with 9 bases in between. This CDR3 is built from 12 residues. Per germline, CDR1 SQVTM and CDR2 ANQGSEA. The CDR3 reads CSVELGRYEQYF. CDR3 coding DNA: TGCAGCGTTGAATTGGGGAGGTACGAGCAGTACTTC.

The gene calls are TRBV2 and TRBJ1-2; 9 positions match TRBD1. The CDR3 totals 12 residues. Germline CDR1 SNHLY, CDR2 FYNNEI. The V segment lost 8 bases and the J segment 4 bases; nucleotides outside the gene matches: 2. The CDR3 sequence is CASQDRGYGYTF. In DNA, the CDR3 is TGTGCCAGCCAGGACAGGGGCTATGGCTACACCTTC.

This chain uses TRBV2 with TRBJ2-7; TRBD1 aligns across 8 bases. Losses at the gene ends were 4 bases for V and 5 bases for J; bases not matched to a gene: 1. The germline V gene has CDR1 SNHLY and CDR2 FYNNEI. This CDR3 comprises 12 residues. The CDR3 sequence is CASSGQGNEQYF. CDR3 coding DNA: TGTGCCAGCAGTGGACAGGGGAACGAGCAGTACTTC.

The chain has TRBV5-1 and TRBJ2-7; 10 bases are shared with TRBD2. The CDR3 extends over 16 amino acids. Trimming removed 3 bases from V and 2 bases from J; junction bases left unmatched: 8. Germline values: CDR1 SGHRS, CDR2 YFSETQ. DNA for the CDR3: TGCGCCAGCAGCTGGAGTCTAGCGGGGGACCCCTACGAGCAGTACTTC. As protein: CASSWSLAGDPYEQYF.

The chain uses TRBV7-2 and TRBJ1-2; 8 nucleotides align to TRBD1. CDR1 and CDR2 (germline): SGHTA, FQGNSA. J lost 2 bases, V lost 5 bases, and 4 bases had no gene match. The CDR3 covers 14 residues. This CDR3 reads CASSPGQGNYGYTF. DNA of the CDR3: TGTGCCAGCAGCCCCGGACAGGGAAACTATGGCTACACCTTC.

The chain joins TRBV7-9 to TRBJ1-2; 8 bases fit TRBD1. The V gene's germline CDR1 is SEHNR and CDR2 FQNEAQ (reference sequence). The CDR3 runs to 15 residues. V trimming: 1 base; J trimming: 5 bases; junction bases outside the gene matches: 6. The CDR3 DNA sequence: TGTGCCAGCAGCTTAGTCCCAGGGGGCGAATATGGCTACACCTTC. Translating gives CASSLVPGGEYGYTF.

This clone was found a few times. The chain links TRBV5-8 to TRBJ2-7; 10 nucleotides agree with TRBD1. The V segment lost 6 bases and the J segment 2 bases; nucleotides outside the gene matches: 5. The CDR3 has 14 residues. CDR1 is SGHTS, CDR2 YDEGEE, per germline. CDR3 sequence: CASTYGTGAYEQYF. In nucleotides, the CDR3 is TGTGCCAGCACTTACGGGACAGGGGCCTACGAGCAGTACTTC.

This clone occurred a few times. The genes are TRBV10-3 and TRBJ2-7; 8 bases map to TRBD1. The CDR3 extends over 14 amino acids. Unmatched junction bases numbered 11, after V lost 6 bases and J lost 7 bases. Germline CDR1 ENHRY, CDR2 SYGVKD. The CDR3 sequence: CAIRDRQGPREQYF. The CDR3 DNA is TGTGCCATCAGGGACCGACAGGGGCCTCGGGAGCAGTACTTC.

The chain combines TRBV6-1 with TRBJ1-2; D uncertain. From germline, CDR1 is MNHNS and CDR2 SASEGT. Trimming removed 3 bases from V and 6 bases from J, with 11 bases in between. This CDR3 has 13 residues. In DNA form, the CDR3 reads TGTGCCAGCAGTGAGAGAGACACTGATGGCTACACCTTC. Protein sequence: CASSERDTDGYTF.

The rearrangement links TRBV19 to TRBJ2-7, with 11 bases fitting TRBD1. The CDR3 totals 15 residues. From germline, CDR1 is LNHDA and CDR2 SQIVND (reference sequence). Trimming cost V 3 bases and J 0 bases; bases outside gene matches: 1. CDR3 protein: CASSIGTGGSYEQYF. DNA of the CDR3: TGTGCCAGTAGTATTGGGACAGGGGGCTCCTACGAGCAGTACTTC.

Only one count was recorded for this clone. This chain uses TRBV2 with TRBJ2-1; unclear D gene. Germline V gene sequence: CDR1 SNHLY, CDR2 FYNNEI. V shed 0 bases and J shed 3 bases, with 6 bases lying between them. The CDR3 covers 14 residues. The CDR3 is CASSEALSYNEQFF. The CDR3 nucleotides read TGTGCCAGCAGTGAAGCGCTGAGCTACAATGAGCAGTTCTTC.

The chain is built from TRBV5-5 and TRBJ1-3; D unresolved. V was pared by 4 bases and J by 0 bases, with 11 bases between. The CDR3 has 15 amino acids. CDR1 and CDR2 (germline): SGHKS, YYEKEE (reference sequence). The CDR3: CASSPGRISGNTIYF. DNA of the CDR3: TGTGCCAGCAGCCCGGGGAGGATCTCTGGAAACACCATATATTTT. Complete variable domain (other parts from reference TRBV5-5 and TRBJ1-3): DAGVTQSPTHLIKTRGQQVTLRCSPISGHKSVSWYQQVLGQGPQFIFQYYEKEERGRGNFPDRFSARQFPNYSSELNVNALLLGDSALYLCASSPGRISGNTIYFGEGSWLTVV.